This TCR beta chain is drawn from a study of spatial heterogeneity in lung cancer. Study-wide results and limits: Within tumors, counts of expanded alpha and beta TCRs tracked tumor mutation counts. The estimated TCR-seq coverage of tumor T cells amounted to roughly 6.7% when looking at alpha chains and 13% to 15% when looking at beta chains. Nonsynonymous mutation counts, ubiquitous and regional, were tracked by the respective counts of ubiquitous and regional expanded TCRs.

Each CDR3 protein is one row after TCRdb ran MiXCR on the 5' RACE reads. The sample holds tens of thousands of distinct CDR3 sequences; 4% to 5.5% are singletons and the top ten take more than 8.5%. This CDR3 has 14 amino acids. The germline V gene encodes CDR1 MNHEY and CDR2 SVGAGI. Trimming removed 4 bases from V and 7 bases from J; junction bases left unmatched: 5. Stated time point: sample taken at primary tumor resection. The donor group consisted of 55 to 85 patients who had untreated, early-stage non-small cell lung cancer. This clonotype was picked up many times. The antigen remains undetermined.

The sample here was lung tumor tissue, taken at surgery. The source is a male donor with early-stage non-small cell lung cancer. J is TRBJ1-1 and V is TRBV6-5; 11 nucleotides agree with TRBD1. The DNA of the CDR3 is TGTGCCAGCAGTTCTGGACAGGGGGCTGGTGAAGCTTTCTTT. Its translation is CASSSGQGAGEAFF.